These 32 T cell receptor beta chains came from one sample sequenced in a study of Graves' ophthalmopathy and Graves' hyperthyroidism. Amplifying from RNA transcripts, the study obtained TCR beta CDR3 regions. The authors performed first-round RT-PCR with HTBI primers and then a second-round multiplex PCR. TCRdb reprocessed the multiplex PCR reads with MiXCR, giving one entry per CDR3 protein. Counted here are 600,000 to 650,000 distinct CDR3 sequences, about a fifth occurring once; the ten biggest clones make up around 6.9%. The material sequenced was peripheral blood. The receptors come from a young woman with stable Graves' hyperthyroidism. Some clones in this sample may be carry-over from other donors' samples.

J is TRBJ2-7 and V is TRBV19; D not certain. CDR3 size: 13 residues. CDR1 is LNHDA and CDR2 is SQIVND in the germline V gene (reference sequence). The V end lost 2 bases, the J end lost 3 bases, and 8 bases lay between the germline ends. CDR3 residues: CASSITVDYEQYF. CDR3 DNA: TGTGCCAGTAGTATAACAGTGGACTACGAGCAGTACTTC.

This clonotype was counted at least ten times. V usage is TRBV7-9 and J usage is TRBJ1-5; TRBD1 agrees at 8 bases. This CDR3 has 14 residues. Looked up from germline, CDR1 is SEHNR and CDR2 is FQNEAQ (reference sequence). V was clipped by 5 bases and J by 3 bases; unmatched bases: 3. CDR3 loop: CASSRTGPNQPQHF. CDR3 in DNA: TGTGCCAGCAGCCGGACAGGGCCCAATCAGCCCCAGCATTTT. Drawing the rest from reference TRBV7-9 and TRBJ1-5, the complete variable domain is DTGVSQNPRHKITKRGQNVTFRCDPISEHNRLYWYRQTLGQGPEFLTYFQNEAQLEKSRLLSDRFSAERPKGSFSTLEIQRTEQGDSAMYLCASSRTGPNQPQHFGDGTRLSIL.

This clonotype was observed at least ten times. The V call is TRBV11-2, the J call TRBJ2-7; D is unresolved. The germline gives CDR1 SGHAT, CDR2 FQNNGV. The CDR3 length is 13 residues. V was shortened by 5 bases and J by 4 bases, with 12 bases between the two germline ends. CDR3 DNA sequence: TGTGCCAGCAGCCCCTGGTTAGAATACGAGCAGTACTTC. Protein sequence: CASSPWLEYEQYF.

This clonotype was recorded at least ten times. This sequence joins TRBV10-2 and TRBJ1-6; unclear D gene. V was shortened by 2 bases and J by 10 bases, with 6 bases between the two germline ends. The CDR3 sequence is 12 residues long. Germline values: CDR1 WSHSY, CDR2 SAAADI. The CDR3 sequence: CASSEGYSPLHF. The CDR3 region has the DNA TGCGCCAGCAGTGAGGGGTACTCACCCCTCCACTTT.

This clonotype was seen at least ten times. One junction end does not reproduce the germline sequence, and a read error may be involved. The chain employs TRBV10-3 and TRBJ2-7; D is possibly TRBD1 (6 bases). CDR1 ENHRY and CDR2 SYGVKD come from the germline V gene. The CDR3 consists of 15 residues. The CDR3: CATSGGRASSYEQYF. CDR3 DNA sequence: TGTGCCACCAGTGGGGGCAGGGCGAGCTCCTACGAGCAGTACTTC.

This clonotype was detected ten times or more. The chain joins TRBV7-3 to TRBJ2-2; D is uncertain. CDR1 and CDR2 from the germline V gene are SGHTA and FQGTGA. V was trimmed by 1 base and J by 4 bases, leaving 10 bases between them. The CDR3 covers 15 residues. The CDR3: CASSLMGSGTGELFF. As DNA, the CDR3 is TGTGCCAGCAGCTTAATGGGGTCGGGCACCGGGGAGCTGTTTTTT.

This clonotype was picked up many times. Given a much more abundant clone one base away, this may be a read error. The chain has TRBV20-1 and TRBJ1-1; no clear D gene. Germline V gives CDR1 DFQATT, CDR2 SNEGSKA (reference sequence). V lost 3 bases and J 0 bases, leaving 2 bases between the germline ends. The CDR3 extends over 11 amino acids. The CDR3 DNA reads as TGCAGTGCTAGTGTGAACACTGAAGCTTTCTTT. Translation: CSASVNTEAFF.

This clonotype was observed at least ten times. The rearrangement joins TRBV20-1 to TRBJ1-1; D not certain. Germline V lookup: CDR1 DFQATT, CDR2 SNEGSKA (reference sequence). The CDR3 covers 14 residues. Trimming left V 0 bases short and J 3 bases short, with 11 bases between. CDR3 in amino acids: CSARDPISYTEAFF. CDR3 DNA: TGCAGTGCTAGAGATCCTATCTCGTACACTGAAGCTTTCTTT.

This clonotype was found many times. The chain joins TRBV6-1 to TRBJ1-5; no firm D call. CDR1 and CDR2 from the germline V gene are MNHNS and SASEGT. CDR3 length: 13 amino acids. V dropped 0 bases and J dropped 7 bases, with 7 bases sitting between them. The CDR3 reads CASSEASQQPQHF. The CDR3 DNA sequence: TGTGCCAGCAGTGAAGCGTCGCAGCAGCCCCAGCATTTT.

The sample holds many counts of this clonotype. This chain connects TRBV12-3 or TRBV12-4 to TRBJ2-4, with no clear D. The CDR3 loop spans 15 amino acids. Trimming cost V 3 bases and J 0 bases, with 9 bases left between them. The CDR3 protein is CASSLLGLAKNIQYF. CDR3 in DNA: TGTGCCAGCAGTTTGTTAGGGCTAGCCAAAAACATTCAGTACTTC.

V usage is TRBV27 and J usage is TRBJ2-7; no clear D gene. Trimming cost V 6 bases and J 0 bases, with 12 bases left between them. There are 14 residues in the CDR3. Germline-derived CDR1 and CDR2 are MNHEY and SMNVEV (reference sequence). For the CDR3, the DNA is TGTGCCAGCAGCATGACACTCTACTCCTACGAGCAGTACTTC. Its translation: CASSMTLYSYEQYF.

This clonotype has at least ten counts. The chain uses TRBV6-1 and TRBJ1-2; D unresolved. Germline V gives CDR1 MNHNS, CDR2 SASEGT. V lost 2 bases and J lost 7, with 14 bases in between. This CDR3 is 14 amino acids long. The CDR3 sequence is CASSEIPQSGGYTF. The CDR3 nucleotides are TGTGCCAGCAGTGAAATTCCACAGTCCGGTGGCTACACCTTC.

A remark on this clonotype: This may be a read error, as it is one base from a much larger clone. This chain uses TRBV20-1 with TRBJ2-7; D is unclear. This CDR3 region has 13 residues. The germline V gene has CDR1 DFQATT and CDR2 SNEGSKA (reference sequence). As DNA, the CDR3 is TGCAGTGCTGAGGACGGACGGGCCTACAAGCAGTACTTC. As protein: CSAEDGRAYKQYF.

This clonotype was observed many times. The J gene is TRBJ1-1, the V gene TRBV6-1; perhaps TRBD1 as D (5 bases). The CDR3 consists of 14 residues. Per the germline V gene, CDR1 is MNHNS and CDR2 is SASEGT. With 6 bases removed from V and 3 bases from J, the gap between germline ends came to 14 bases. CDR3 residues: CASRGDGFDTEAFF. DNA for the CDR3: TGTGCCAGCAGGGGGGACGGTTTCGACACTGAAGCTTTCTTT.

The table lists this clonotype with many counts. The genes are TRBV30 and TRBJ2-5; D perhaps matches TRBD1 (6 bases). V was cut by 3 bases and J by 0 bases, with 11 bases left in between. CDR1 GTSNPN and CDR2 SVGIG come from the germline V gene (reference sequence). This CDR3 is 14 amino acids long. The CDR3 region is CAWRGALYQETQYF. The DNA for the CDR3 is TGTGCCTGGAGGGGGGCACTGTACCAAGAGACCCAGTACTTC. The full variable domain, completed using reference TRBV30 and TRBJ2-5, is SQTIHQWPATLVQPVGSPLSLECTVEGTSNPNLYWYRQAAGRGLQLLFYSVGIGQISSEVPQNLSASRPQDRQFILSSKKLLLSDSGFYLCAWRGALYQETQYFGPGTRLLVL.

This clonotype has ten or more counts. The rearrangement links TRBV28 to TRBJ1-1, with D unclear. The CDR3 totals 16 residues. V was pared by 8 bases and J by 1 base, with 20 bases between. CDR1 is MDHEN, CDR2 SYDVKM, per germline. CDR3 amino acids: CASSDYSSFRNTEAFF. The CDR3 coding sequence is TGTGCCAGCTCGGACTACTCGTCTTTCCGGAACACTGAAGCTTTCTTT.

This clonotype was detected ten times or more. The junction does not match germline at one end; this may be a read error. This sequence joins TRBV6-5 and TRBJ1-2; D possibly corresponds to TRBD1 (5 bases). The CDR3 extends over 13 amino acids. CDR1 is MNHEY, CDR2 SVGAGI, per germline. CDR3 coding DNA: TGTGCCAGCACTTACGGGCAGGGCTATGGCTACACCTTC. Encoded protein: CASTYGQGYGYTF.

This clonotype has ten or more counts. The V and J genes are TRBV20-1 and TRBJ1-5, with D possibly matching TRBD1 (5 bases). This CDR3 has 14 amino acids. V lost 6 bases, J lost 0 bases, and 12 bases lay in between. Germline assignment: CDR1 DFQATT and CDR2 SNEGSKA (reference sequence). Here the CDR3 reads CSAPPQGSNQPQHF. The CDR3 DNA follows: TGCAGTGCCCCCCCCCAGGGTAGCAATCAGCCCCAGCATTTT.

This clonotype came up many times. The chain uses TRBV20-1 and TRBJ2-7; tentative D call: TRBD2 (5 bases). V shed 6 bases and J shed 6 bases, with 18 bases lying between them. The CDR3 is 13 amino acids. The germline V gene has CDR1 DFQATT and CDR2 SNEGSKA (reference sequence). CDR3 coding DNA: TGCAGTGCCCCGGACTCTCGGGCCTTCGAGCAGTACTTC. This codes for CSAPDSRAFEQYF.

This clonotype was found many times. In nucleotides, the CDR3 is TGTGCCAGTAGTATCGGCAGGTTGGGAGAGACCCAGTACTTC. Translating gives CASSIGRLGETQYF. The genes are TRBV19 and TRBJ2-5, with D unclear. The ends were cut back, 3 bases at V and 4 bases at J, with 12 bases in the middle. Germline V gene data show CDR1 as LNHDA and CDR2 as SQIVND (reference sequence). The CDR3 loop spans 14 amino acids.

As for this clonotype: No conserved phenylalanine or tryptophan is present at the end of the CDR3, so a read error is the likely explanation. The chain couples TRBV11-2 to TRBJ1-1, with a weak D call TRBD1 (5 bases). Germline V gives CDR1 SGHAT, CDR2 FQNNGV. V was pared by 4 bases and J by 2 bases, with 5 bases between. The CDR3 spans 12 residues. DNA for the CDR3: TGTGCCAGCAGCTGGGACAACACTGAAGCTTTCTAT. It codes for CASSWDNTEAFY.

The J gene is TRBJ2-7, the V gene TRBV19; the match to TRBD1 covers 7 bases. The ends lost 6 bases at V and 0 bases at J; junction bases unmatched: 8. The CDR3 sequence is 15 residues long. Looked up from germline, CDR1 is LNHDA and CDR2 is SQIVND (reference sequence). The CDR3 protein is CASSKTGRNSYEQYF. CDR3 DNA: TGTGCCAGTAGCAAGACAGGGCGAAACTCCTACGAGCAGTACTTC.

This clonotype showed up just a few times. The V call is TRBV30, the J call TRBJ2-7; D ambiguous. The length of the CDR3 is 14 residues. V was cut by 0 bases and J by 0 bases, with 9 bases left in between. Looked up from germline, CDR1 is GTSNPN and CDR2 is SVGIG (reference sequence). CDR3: CAWSVRHSSYEQYF. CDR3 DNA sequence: TGTGCCTGGAGTGTCCGACATAGCTCCTACGAGCAGTACTTC.

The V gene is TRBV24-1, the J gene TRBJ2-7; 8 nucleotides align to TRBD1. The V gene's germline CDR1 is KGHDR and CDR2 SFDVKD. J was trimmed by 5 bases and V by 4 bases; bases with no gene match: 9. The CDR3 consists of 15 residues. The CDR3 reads CATSEGTGRSNEQYF. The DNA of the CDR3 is TGTGCCACCAGTGAGGGGACAGGTCGATCAAACGAGCAGTACTTC.

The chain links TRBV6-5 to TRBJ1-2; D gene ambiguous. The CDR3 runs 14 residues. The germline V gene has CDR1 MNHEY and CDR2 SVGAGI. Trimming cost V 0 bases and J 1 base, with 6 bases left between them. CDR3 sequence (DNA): TGTGCCAGCAGTTACTCTAACGGTAACTATGGCTACACCTTC. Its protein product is CASSYSNGNYGYTF.

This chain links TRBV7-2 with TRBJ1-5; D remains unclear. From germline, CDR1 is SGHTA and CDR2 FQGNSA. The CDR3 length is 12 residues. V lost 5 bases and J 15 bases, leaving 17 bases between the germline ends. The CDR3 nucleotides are TGTGCCAGCAGCCCATCGGGAAGGCCGTCGCATTTT. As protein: CASSPSGRPSHF.

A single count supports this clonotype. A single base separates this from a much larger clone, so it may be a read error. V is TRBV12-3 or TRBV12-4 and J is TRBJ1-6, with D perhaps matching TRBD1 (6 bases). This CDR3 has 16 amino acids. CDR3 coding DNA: TGTGACAGCAGTTTAGCCGGGGGCCTAAGTAATTCACCCCTCCACTTT. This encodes CDSSLAGGLSNSPLHF.

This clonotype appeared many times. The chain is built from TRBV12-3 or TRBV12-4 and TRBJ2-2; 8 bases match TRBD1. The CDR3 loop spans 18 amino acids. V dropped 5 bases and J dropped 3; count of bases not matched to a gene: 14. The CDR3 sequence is CASSPYLGQGTYTGELFF. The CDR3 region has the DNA TGTGCCAGCAGTCCCTACCTTGGACAGGGTACCTACACCGGGGAGCTGTTTTTT.

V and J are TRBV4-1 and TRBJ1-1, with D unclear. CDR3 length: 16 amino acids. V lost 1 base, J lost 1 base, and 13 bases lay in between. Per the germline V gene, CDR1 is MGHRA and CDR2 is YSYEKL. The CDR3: CASSQGVISENTEAFF. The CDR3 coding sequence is TGCGCCAGCAGCCAAGGGGTTATTTCCGAGAACACTGAAGCTTTCTTT.

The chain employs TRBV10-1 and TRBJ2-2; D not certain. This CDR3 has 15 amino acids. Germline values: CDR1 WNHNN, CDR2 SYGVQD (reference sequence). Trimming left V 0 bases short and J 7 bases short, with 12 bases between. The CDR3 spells CASSESSGSLGELFF. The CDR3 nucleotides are TGCGCCAGCAGTGAGTCGTCGGGTAGCCTCGGGGAGCTGTTTTTT.

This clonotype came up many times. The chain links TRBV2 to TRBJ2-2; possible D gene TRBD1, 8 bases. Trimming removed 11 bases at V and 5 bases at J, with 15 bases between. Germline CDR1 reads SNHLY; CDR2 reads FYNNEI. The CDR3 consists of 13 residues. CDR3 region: CAGTGGGTGELFF. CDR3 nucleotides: TGTGCCGGAACAGGGGGGGGGACCGGGGAGCTGTTTTTT.

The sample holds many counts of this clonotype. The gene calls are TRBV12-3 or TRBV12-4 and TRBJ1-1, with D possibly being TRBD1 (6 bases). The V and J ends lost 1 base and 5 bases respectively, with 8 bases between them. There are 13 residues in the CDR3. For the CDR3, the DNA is TGTGCCAGCAGTTTAGGACAGGCGACTGAAGCTTTCTTT. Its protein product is CASSLGQATEAFF.